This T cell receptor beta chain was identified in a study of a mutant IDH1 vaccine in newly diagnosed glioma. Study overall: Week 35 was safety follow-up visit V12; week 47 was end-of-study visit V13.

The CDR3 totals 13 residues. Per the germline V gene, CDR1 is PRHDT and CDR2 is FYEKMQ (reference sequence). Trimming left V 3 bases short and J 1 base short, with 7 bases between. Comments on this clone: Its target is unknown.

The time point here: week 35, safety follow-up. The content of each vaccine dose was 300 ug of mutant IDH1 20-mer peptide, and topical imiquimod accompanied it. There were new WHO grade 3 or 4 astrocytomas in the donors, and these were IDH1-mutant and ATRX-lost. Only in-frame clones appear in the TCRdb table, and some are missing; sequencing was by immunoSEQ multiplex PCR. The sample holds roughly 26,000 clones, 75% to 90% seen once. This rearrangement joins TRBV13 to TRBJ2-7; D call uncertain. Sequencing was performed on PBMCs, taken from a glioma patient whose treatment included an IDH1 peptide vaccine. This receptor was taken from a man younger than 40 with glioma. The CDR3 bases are TGTGCCAGCAGCTTCCCGGGTTCCTACGAGCAGTACTTC. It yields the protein CASSFPGSYEQYF.